Sequencing of this T cell receptor beta chain was carried out in a study of shared clonotypes between healthy human individuals. Study results and caveats: All-four-donor shared clonotypes had higher generation probabilities than non-shared clonotypes did. At large depth, rarefaction still showed sorted-subset sequencing to be incomplete.

For every subset, genomic DNA was evenly distributed across several immunoSEQ plates. As handled by the study authors: ImmunoSEQ yielded junction-only sequences lacking quality scores, so filtering differed. Here immunoSEQ multiplex PCR was the method, and the copy in TCRdb shows in-frame clones only, minus some. The D gene and trimming were derived from the DNA, and the V and J assignments and clone size from that table. The table has over 1.4 million clones, around 97% seen once. About this clone itself: What it binds is unknown.

The CDR3 length is 15 residues. Trimming took 1 base from V and 4 from J; bases not matched to a gene: 5. The V gene's germline CDR1 is MGHRA and CDR2 YSYEKL. This chain uses TRBV4-1 with TRBJ2-7; TRBD2 matches 9 bases. This TCR derives from a man aged 25 to 40 in good health. Sequences were obtained from naive CD4+ T cells sorted from blood. Subset indicated: CD45RA+ positively selected. The CDR3: CASSQGLAGRYEQYF. CDR3 bases: TGCGCCAGCAGCCAAGGGCTAGCGGGAAGGTACGAGCAGTACTTC.